One T cell receptor beta chain is described in this entry. Authors' data handling: How many nucleated cells were present was estimated from reference gene primer amplification. The method was immunoSEQ multiplex PCR; TCRdb's version includes in-frame clones alone and lacks a portion of them. Clone size and the V and J calls come from that table; the DNA yielded D and trimming. The sample lists 90,000 to 120,000 clones; roughly 86% were seen once. The data derive from a study of blood T cell repertoires in COVID-19. Study-wide background: Some COVID-19 samples were acute and others convalescent; all came from the United States, Italy and Spain. PBMCs, B-cell-depleted T cells, or T cells were the source of the cDNA or gDNA that made up the material.

The sequence was collected from a woman between 55 and 75 years old with acute or convalescent COVID-19. The sequencing sample was made of peripheral blood.

The CDR3 DNA is TGTGCCAGCAGTTACAGAGGCAATCAGCCCCAGCATTTT. Translated: CASSYRGNQPQHF. V is TRBV6-5 and J is TRBJ1-5; D is uncertain. There are 13 residues in the CDR3. The V end lost 2 bases, the J end lost 2 bases, and 4 bases lay between the germline ends. Germline V gene sequence: CDR1 MNHEY, CDR2 SVGAGI.